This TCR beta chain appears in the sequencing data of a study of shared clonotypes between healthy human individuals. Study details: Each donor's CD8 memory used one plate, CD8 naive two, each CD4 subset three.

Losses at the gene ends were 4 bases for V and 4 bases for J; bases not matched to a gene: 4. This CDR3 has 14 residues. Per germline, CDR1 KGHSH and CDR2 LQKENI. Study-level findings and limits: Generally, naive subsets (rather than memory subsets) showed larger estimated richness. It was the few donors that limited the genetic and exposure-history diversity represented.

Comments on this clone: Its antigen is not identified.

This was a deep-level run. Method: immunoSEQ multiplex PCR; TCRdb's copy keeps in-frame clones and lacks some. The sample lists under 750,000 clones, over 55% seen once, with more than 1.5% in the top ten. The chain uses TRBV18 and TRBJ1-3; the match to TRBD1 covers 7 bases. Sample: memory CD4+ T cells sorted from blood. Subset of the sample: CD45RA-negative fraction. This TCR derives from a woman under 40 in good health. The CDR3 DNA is TGTGCCAGCTCACGGGGACAGAGAGGAAACACCATATATTTT. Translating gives CASSRGQRGNTIYF.